One sample yielded the 8 T cell receptor beta chains listed below, sequenced in a study of technical replicates of blood from a handful of donors (dated by TCRdb to the late 2010s). The method behind the library was the immunoSEQ multiplex PCR assay. Entries here come from immuneACCESS through TCRdb and include only in-frame sequences with V and J called. Some clones fail to appear in such tables; in the studies checked, an unresolved V gene covers under half of the shortfall, and the cause of the remainder is unknown. A total of about 83,000 clones appear in this sample, about 90% of them only once. The ten largest clones add up to 0.27% of the sample. Sequencing used T cells isolated from PBMCs. The receptors shown here come from a human donor in good health.

J is TRBJ2-7 and V is TRBV28, with TRBD2 matching over 11 bases. V was pared by 6 bases and J by 2 bases, with 15 bases of the junction left unmatched. The CDR3 totals 18 residues. Germline lookup yields CDR1 MDHEN and CDR2 SYDVKM. In DNA, the CDR3 is TGTGCCAGCAGCTCTCCGGGACTAGCGGCTACTAAGCCCTACGAGCAGTACTTC. Amino acid sequence: CASSSPGLAATKPYEQYF.

The J gene is TRBJ2-5, the V gene TRBV7-9, with 8 bases identical to TRBD2. Germline CDR1 SEHNR, CDR2 FQNEAQ (reference sequence). The CDR3 covers 14 residues. V shed 7 bases, J shed 5 bases, and the junction held 9 bases outside the gene matches. The CDR3 here is CASTGSRGGETQYF. The DNA of the CDR3 is TGTGCCAGCACCGGAAGCCGGGGGGGTGAGACCCAGTACTTC. The complete variable domain, with remaining parts taken from reference TRBV7-9 and TRBJ2-5, reads DTGVSQNPRHKITKRGQNVTFRCDPISEHNRLYWYRQTLGQGPEFLTYFQNEAQLEKSRLLSDRFSAERPKGSFSTLEIQRTEQGDSAMYLCASTGSRGGETQYFGPGTRLLVL.

V usage is TRBV5-4 and J usage is TRBJ2-3; TRBD2 might be the D (6 bases). The CDR3 runs to 18 residues. The germline gives CDR1 SGHNT, CDR2 YYREEE (reference sequence). Between the trimmed V and J ends, which lost 4 bases and 0 bases, there was a span of 21 bases. This CDR3 reads CASSDQRSSDSSTDTQYF. Here the CDR3 DNA reads TGTGCCAGCAGCGATCAGCGTTCTAGCGACTCTAGCACAGATACGCAGTATTTT.

The chain links TRBV30 to TRBJ1-5, with a weak D call TRBD1 (5 bases). The V end was cut by 0 bases, the J end by 6 bases, with 12 bases between. Germline assignment: CDR1 GTSNPN and CDR2 SVGIG (reference sequence). This CDR3 is built from 14 residues. The CDR3 DNA is TGTGCCTGGAGTGTGGTAGGGGATGGTCAGCCCCAGCATTTT. Protein sequence: CAWSVVGDGQPQHF. The full variable domain, rest sourced from reference TRBV30 and TRBJ1-5, is SQTIHQWPATLVQPVGSPLSLECTVEGTSNPNLYWYRQAAGRGLQLLFYSVGIGQISSEVPQNLSASRPQDRQFILSSKKLLLSDSGFYLCAWSVVGDGQPQHFGDGTRLSIL.

The chain is built from TRBV19 and TRBJ1-1; TRBD1 is a possible D gene (5 bases). The CDR3 has 13 residues. V lost 3 bases, J lost 7 bases, and 12 bases lay in between. Germline-derived CDR1 and CDR2 are LNHDA and SQIVND (reference sequence). CDR3 protein: CASSMNGGSEAFF. As DNA, the CDR3 is TGTGCCAGTAGTATGAATGGGGGGAGTGAAGCTTTCTTT.

The chain has TRBV9 and TRBJ1-2; possible D gene TRBD1, 5 bases. V was shortened by 0 bases and J by 4 bases, with 16 bases between the two germline ends. The germline V gene has CDR1 SGDLS and CDR2 YYNGEE. This CDR3 is 16 amino acids long. The CDR3 DNA reads TGTGCCAGCAGCGTAGCGCCTTCGGGACTGACCTATGGCTACACCTTC. This sequence encodes CASSVAPSGLTYGYTF.

V gene TRBV7-9 combines with J gene TRBJ1-3; D unclear. The V gene lost 7 bases and the J gene lost 4 bases, with 2 bases spanning the gap. The CDR3 is made up of 10 amino acids. Germline V gene lookup returns CDR1 SEHNR and CDR2 FQNEAQ (reference sequence). The CDR3 coding sequence is TGTGCCAGCACGGGAAACACCATATATTTT. Translation gives CASTGNTIYF. The entire variable domain, with the rest obtained from reference TRBV7-9 and TRBJ1-3, is as follows: DTGVSQNPRHKITKRGQNVTFRCDPISEHNRLYWYRQTLGQGPEFLTYFQNEAQLEKSRLLSDRFSAERPKGSFSTLEIQRTEQGDSAMYLCASTGNTIYFGEGSWLTVV.

This chain uses TRBV27 with TRBJ2-7; 10 bases agree with TRBD1. The CDR3 length is 14 residues. The trim removed 5 bases at V and 4 bases at J, leaving 5 bases unmatched. Germline CDR1 reads MNHEY; CDR2 reads SMNVEV (reference sequence). CDR3 coding DNA: TGTGCCAGCAGTCCCGACAGGGGGCATTACGAGCAGTACTTC. Translating gives CASSPDRGHYEQYF.